This TCR beta chain was found in a study of somatic mutations in cytotoxic T cells in rheumatoid arthritis. On the study more broadly: Patients had 25 to 30 ml EDTA blood drawn right after diagnosis, before any treatment. Flow cytometric sorting isolated some V beta antibody-stained T-cell populations at nearly 100% purity, and among them were V beta1+ cells that underwent TCRB sequencing.

General study findings and limits: Of around 60 patients, 8 or 9 had a largest CD8+ clone that exceeded 20% of CD8+ cells. Levels of CD8+ T-cell clonality in rheumatoid arthritis patients were statistically indistinguishable from those seen in age-matched healthy controls, with no significant difference.

Germline assignment: CDR1 SQVTM and CDR2 ANQGSEA. The V and J ends lost 1 base and 6 bases, in that order; junction bases with no gene match: 6. This CDR3 contains 14 residues. As regards this clone: Its antigen is not identified.

Using immunoSEQ multiplex PCR, the repertoire was profiled, and TCRdb retains in-frame clones only, with some absent. The table has under 20,000 clones, 60% to 85% seen once. This clonotype was obtained from an adult with rheumatoid arthritis. The sequenced material came from CD8+ T cells sorted from blood. The chain joins TRBV29-1 to TRBJ2-1, with 7 nucleotides matching TRBD2. The CDR3 here is CSVEVRGKGNEQFF. The CDR3 DNA sequence: TGCAGCGTTGAAGTGCGGGGGAAAGGCAATGAGCAGTTCTTC.